This TCR beta chain was sequenced in a study of cytomegalovirus exposure and HLA in healthy donors. The V gene's germline CDR1 is MNHEY and CDR2 SMNVEV (reference sequence). CDR3 size: 15 residues. Regarding the study as a whole: Most sequenced TCRs were rare (though some public TCRs occurred in many donors). Per published reports, the classifier diagnosed cytomegalovirus status with high specificity and sensitivity. In a later analysis, TCR beta V- and J-gene trimming was associated with a missense DCLRE1C variant.

13 Jbeta primers and 60 Vbeta primers were used for the PCR. Generated by immunoSEQ multiplex PCR, the TCRdb table keeps only in-frame clones and is missing some. The sample includes about 150,000 clones, over 70% of them seen just once. Turning to this clone: Its specificity is not known.

Sequenced input: PBMCs. This clonotype was obtained from a woman aged 40-49 years in good health and CMV-seronegative. The V call is TRBV27, the J call TRBJ2-5; TRBD1 matches at 12 bases. Gene TRBJ2-7 matches the end of the DNA better, so the J call may be wrong. CDR3 amino acids: CASGGQGAQAYEQYF. The CDR3 DNA sequence: TGTGCCAGCGGGGGACAGGGGGCGCAGGCCTACGAGCAGTACTTC.